This is a list of T cell receptor beta chains from one sample in a study of blood T cell repertoires in COVID-19. Here immunoSEQ multiplex PCR was the method, and the copy in TCRdb shows in-frame clones only, minus some. Of roughly 150,000 clones in the sample, 84% were seen once. The specimen sequenced was peripheral blood. The receptors originated from a man between 65 and 79 years old with active or convalescent COVID-19. The CDR3 runs from the conserved cysteine through the conserved F or W. The D gene is left open where the match is weak. Not every row has a clone size; where given, it reads once, few, many or a size class.

CDR3 length: 16
clone size: -
J gene: TRBJ2-1
V gene: TRBV3-1/TRBV3-2
D gene: TRBD2
CDR3 DNA: TGTGCCAGCAGCCCCCCCGGACTAGCGGGGTACAATGAGCAGTTCTTC
CDR3 protein: CASSPPGLAGYNEQFF

CDR3 length: 14
clone size: -
J gene: TRBJ1-5
V gene: TRBV28
D gene: -
CDR3 DNA: TGTGCCAGCAGATCAGGAGGGGTCCATCAGCCCCAGCATTTT
CDR3 protein: CASRSGGVHQPQHF

CDR3 length: 16
clone size: -
J gene: TRBJ2-7
V gene: TRBV5-1
D gene: TRBD1
CDR3 DNA: TGCGCCAGCAGCTTCCGTGGACAGGGCTTTCGCTACGAGCAGTACTTC
CDR3 protein: CASSFRGQGFRYEQYF

CDR3 length: 13
clone size: once
J gene: TRBJ1-2
V gene: TRBV24-1
D gene: TRBD1
CDR3 DNA: TGTGCCACCAGAGACAGGGAACACTATGGCTACACCTTC
CDR3 protein: CATRDREHYGYTF

CDR3 length: 16
clone size: -
J gene: TRBJ1-5
V gene: TRBV15
D gene: -
CDR3 DNA: TGTGCCATCGGGCCCCAAAGGGGCTATAGCAATCAGCCCCAGCATTTT
CDR3 protein: CAIGPQRGYSNQPQHF

CDR3 length: 12
clone size: -
J gene: TRBJ1-2
V gene: TRBV28
D gene: -
CDR3 DNA: TGTGCCAGCAGTCCCGAGAGGTACGGCTACACCTTC
CDR3 protein: CASSPERYGYTF

CDR3 length: 12
clone size: -
J gene: TRBJ1-6
V gene: TRBV7-9
D gene: -
CDR3 DNA: TGTGCCAGCAGCCGGAGTGATTCACCCCTCCACTTT
CDR3 protein: CASSRSDSPLHF

CDR3 length: 16
clone size: -
J gene: TRBJ2-1
V gene: TRBV7-2
D gene: TRBD1
CDR3 DNA: TGTGCCAGCAGCCGGACCGGTGGGACAGCCTACAATGAGCAGTTCTTC
CDR3 protein: CASSRTGGTAYNEQFF

CDR3 length: 15
clone size: -
J gene: TRBJ1-1
V gene: TRBV5-1
D gene: -
CDR3 DNA: TGCGCCAGCAGCCTTCTACAGGGTTCGAACACTGAAGCTTTCTTT
CDR3 protein: CASSLLQGSNTEAFF

CDR3 length: 12
clone size: -
J gene: TRBJ2-1
V gene: TRBV5-6
D gene: -
CDR3 DNA: TGTGCCAGCAGGAGAGACAGTACACGGCAGTTCTTC
CDR3 protein: CASRRDSTRQFF

CDR3 length: 13
clone size: -
J gene: TRBJ2-7
V gene: TRBV7-3
D gene: -
CDR3 DNA: TGTGCCAGCAGCCAGGGAATCTCCTACGAGCAGTACTTC
CDR3 protein: CASSQGISYEQYF

CDR3 length: 15
clone size: many
J gene: TRBJ2-2
V gene: TRBV7-9
D gene: TRBD2
CDR3 DNA: TGTGCCAGCAGCTCTAGGAGGGAGGGCACCGGGGAGCTGTTTTTT
CDR3 protein: CASSSRREGTGELFF

CDR3 length: 14
clone size: -
J gene: TRBJ2-2
V gene: TRBV5-1
D gene: -
CDR3 DNA: TGCGCCAGCGGACCGGGAGTTGAGGACGGGGAGCTGTTTTTT
CDR3 protein: CASGPGVEDGELFF

CDR3 length: 14
clone size: -
J gene: TRBJ2-5
V gene: TRBV15
D gene: TRBD1
CDR3 DNA: TGTGCCACCAGCAGGGGGAGCCTTAGGGACAGGATAGACTTC
CDR3 protein: CATSRGSLRDRIDF

CDR3 length: 13
clone size: -
J gene: TRBJ1-6
V gene: TRBV6-5
D gene: -
CDR3 DNA: TGTGCCAGCAGCCACGGCTATAATTCACCCCTCCACTTT
CDR3 protein: CASSHGYNSPLHF

CDR3 length: 14
clone size: once
J gene: TRBJ1-4
V gene: TRBV11-2
D gene: -
CDR3 DNA: TGTGCCAGCAGCTTAGGCAGGCCTTATGAAAAACTGTTTTTT
CDR3 protein: CASSLGRPYEKLFF

CDR3 length: 16
clone size: -
J gene: TRBJ2-1
V gene: TRBV5-1
D gene: TRBD2
CDR3 DNA: TGCGCCAGCAGCTTGGCCGTAGCGGGAGGGATAAATGAGCAGTTCTTC
CDR3 protein: CASSLAVAGGINEQFF

CDR3 length: 13
clone size: -
J gene: TRBJ1-5
V gene: TRBV2
D gene: -
CDR3 DNA: TGTGCCAGCAGTGGACAGTACAATCAGCCCCAGCATTTT
CDR3 protein: CASSGQYNQPQHF

CDR3 length: 14
clone size: few
J gene: TRBJ2-1
V gene: TRBV10-3
D gene: TRBD2
CDR3 DNA: TGTGCCATCAGCGCCGGGACTAGAATCGATGAGCAGTTCTTC
CDR3 protein: CAISAGTRIDEQFF

CDR3 length: 14
clone size: -
J gene: TRBJ1-2
V gene: TRBV19
D gene: -
CDR3 DNA: TGTGCCAGTAGTCGGGGTGGAACTAACTATGGCTACACCTTC
CDR3 protein: CASSRGGTNYGYTF

CDR3 length: 16
clone size: -
J gene: TRBJ2-2
V gene: TRBV5-1
D gene: TRBD2
CDR3 DNA: TGCGCCAGCACCCCTTGGGGGGGTTTGGACACCGGGGAGCTGTTTTTT
CDR3 protein: CASTPWGGLDTGELFF

CDR3 length: 14
clone size: -
J gene: TRBJ1-2
V gene: TRBV14
D gene: TRBD1
CDR3 DNA: TGTGCCAGCAGCCAAGTACAGGGGGCTGGTGGCTACACCTTC
CDR3 protein: CASSQVQGAGGYTF

CDR3 length: 16
clone size: -
J gene: TRBJ2-1
V gene: TRBV6-2/TRBV6-3
D gene: -
CDR3 DNA: TGTGCCAGCAGTTACGAGAGGTTCCCTGGCCACAATGAGCAGTTCTTC
CDR3 protein: CASSYERFPGHNEQFF

CDR3 length: 12
clone size: -
J gene: TRBJ2-1
V gene: TRBV12-3/TRBV12-4
D gene: -
CDR3 DNA: TGTGCCAGCAGTACACAGGAAAATGAGCAGTTCTTC
CDR3 protein: CASSTQENEQFF

CDR3 length: 12
clone size: -
J gene: TRBJ1-2
V gene: TRBV30
D gene: TRBD1
CDR3 DNA: TGTGCCTGGAGTTCAAGGGGGCACGGCTACACCTTC
CDR3 protein: CAWSSRGHGYTF

CDR3 length: 15
clone size: once
J gene: TRBJ1-6
V gene: TRBV28
D gene: TRBD1
CDR3 DNA: TGTGCCAGCAGATGGGACAGGACCTATAATTCACCCCTCCACTTT
CDR3 protein: CASRWDRTYNSPLHF

CDR3 length: 14
clone size: -
J gene: TRBJ2-3
V gene: TRBV27
D gene: -
CDR3 DNA: TGTGCCAGCAGTTTATGGCCCCCCACAGATACGCAGTATTTT
CDR3 protein: CASSLWPPTDTQYF

CDR3 length: 13
clone size: -
J gene: TRBJ1-2
V gene: TRBV5-6
D gene: -
CDR3 DNA: TGTGCCAGCAGGCCGGGACTGAACTATGGCTACACCTTC
CDR3 protein: CASRPGLNYGYTF

CDR3 length: 15
clone size: once
J gene: TRBJ1-6
V gene: TRBV15
D gene: -
CDR3 DNA: TGTGCCACCAGCCAGCGGTCGGCCTATAATTCACCCCTCCACTTT
CDR3 protein: CATSQRSAYNSPLHF

CDR3 length: 14
clone size: -
J gene: TRBJ2-7
V gene: TRBV28
D gene: TRBD1
CDR3 DNA: TGTGCCAGCAGTTTACCAGGGGGCCTCTACGAGCAGTACTTC
CDR3 protein: CASSLPGGLYEQYF

CDR3 length: 12
clone size: -
J gene: TRBJ1-2
V gene: TRBV19
D gene: TRBD1
CDR3 DNA: TGTGCCACGGGAGGGGGCAACTATGGCTACACCTTC
CDR3 protein: CATGGGNYGYTF

CDR3 length: 14
clone size: -
J gene: TRBJ2-4
V gene: TRBV28
D gene: TRBD1
CDR3 DNA: TGTGCCAGCAGTACCCCCCCCGACAGGGGAGGTCAGTACTTC
CDR3 protein: CASSTPPDRGGQYF

CDR3 length: 16
clone size: -
J gene: TRBJ2-5
V gene: TRBV28
D gene: TRBD1
CDR3 DNA: TGTGCCAGCAGTCCGCAGACAGGGGGCCTTGGAGAGACCCAGTACTTC
CDR3 protein: CASSPQTGGLGETQYF

CDR3 length: 17
clone size: -
J gene: TRBJ1-5
V gene: TRBV18
D gene: TRBD1
CDR3 DNA: TGTGCCAGCTCACCCACCGGGACAGGGGGATCGACTCAGCCCCAGCATTTT
CDR3 protein: CASSPTGTGGSTQPQHF

CDR3 length: 14
clone size: once
J gene: TRBJ1-1
V gene: TRBV27
D gene: -
CDR3 DNA: TGTGCCAGCAGCGCGGGCCCCGTGGGAACTGAAGCTTTCTTT
CDR3 protein: CASSAGPVGTEAFF

CDR3 length: 13
clone size: -
J gene: TRBJ2-7
V gene: TRBV29-1
D gene: -
CDR3 DNA: TGCAGCGTTGAAGGCCCGACAGCCTACGAGCAGTACTTC
CDR3 protein: CSVEGPTAYEQYF

CDR3 length: 15
clone size: -
J gene: TRBJ2-7
V gene: TRBV11-2
D gene: TRBD2
CDR3 DNA: TGTGCCAGCAGCTTAGAGGGCGGGGGGGCCTACGAGCAGTACTTC
CDR3 protein: CASSLEGGGAYEQYF

CDR3 length: 14
clone size: -
J gene: TRBJ2-6
V gene: TRBV25-1
D gene: -
CDR3 DNA: TGTGCCAGCCGTCGGGAGTCTGGGGCCAACGTCCTGACTTTC
CDR3 protein: CASRRESGANVLTF

CDR3 length: 13
clone size: -
J gene: TRBJ1-2
V gene: TRBV28
D gene: -
CDR3 DNA: TGTGCCAGCAGCCGCCTCAGCGACTATGGCTACACCTTC
CDR3 protein: CASSRLSDYGYTF

CDR3 length: 17
clone size: -
J gene: TRBJ1-2
V gene: TRBV7-2
D gene: -
CDR3 DNA: TGTGCCAGCCGGCTTACTCTACAGGGCATCTTGAACTATGGCTACACCTTC
CDR3 protein: CASRLTLQGILNYGYTF

CDR3 length: 16
clone size: -
J gene: TRBJ2-1
V gene: TRBV28
D gene: TRBD1
CDR3 DNA: TGTGCCAGCAGTGGAACCGGGACAGGGAGCTACAATGAGCAGTTCTTC
CDR3 protein: CASSGTGTGSYNEQFF

CDR3 length: 14
clone size: -
J gene: TRBJ2-7
V gene: TRBV14
D gene: -
CDR3 DNA: TGTGCCAGCAGCCCCGTACAGAGCTCCTACGAGCAGTACTTC
CDR3 protein: CASSPVQSSYEQYF

CDR3 length: 13
clone size: once
J gene: TRBJ1-6
V gene: TRBV2
D gene: TRBD1
CDR3 DNA: TGTGCCAGCGAGAGGGGGCGAAATTCACCCCTCCACTTT
CDR3 protein: CASERGRNSPLHF

CDR3 length: 13
clone size: -
J gene: TRBJ2-1
V gene: TRBV30
D gene: TRBD1
CDR3 DNA: TGTGCCTGGAGTCAGGGGGCTATCAATGAGCAGTTCTTC
CDR3 protein: CAWSQGAINEQFF

CDR3 length: 16
clone size: -
J gene: TRBJ1-5
V gene: TRBV6-5
D gene: -
CDR3 DNA: TGTGCCAGCAGTTACGGCGACATTCGGAGCAATCAGCCCCAGCATTTT
CDR3 protein: CASSYGDIRSNQPQHF